This TCR beta chain was identified in a study of CD8+ T cells in alopecia areata. Treatment specified: oral pan-JAK inhibitor, 5-10 mg twice daily. Once RNA had been extracted, it was reverse transcribed into cDNA to act as the sequencing template. Using immunoSEQ multiplex PCR, the repertoire was profiled, and TCRdb retains in-frame clones only, with some absent. The sample consists of approximately 160,000 clones, approximately 62% of them appearing once. Study observations and caveats: In blood and scalp, many expanded lesional clones persisted during tofacitinib. Sequence data from scalp samples additionally include resident alphabeta T cells of normal skin.

For this clone: Its specificity is unknown.

The germline V gene has CDR1 MDHEN and CDR2 SYDVKM. V gave up 8 bases and J gave up 1 base, with 14 bases separating them. There are 14 residues in the CDR3. The TCR sequence derives from a human donor with alopecia areata. Sample: CD4+ T cells sorted from blood, taken at week 24, from a patient treated with tofacitinib. The chain links TRBV28 to TRBJ1-2; possible D gene TRBD1, 6 bases. CDR3 nucleotides: TGTGCCAGCTCGGGACACCTTCTTAACTATGGCTACACCTTC. It translates to CASSGHLLNYGYTF.